This entry features one T cell receptor beta chain sequence. V shed 3 bases and J 0 bases; nucleotides not matched to a gene: 6. CDR1 MGHDK and CDR2 SYGVNS come from the germline V gene. This CDR3 is 16 amino acids long. This sample was taken from a study of blood T cell repertoires in COVID-19. Overall study: Acute and convalescent COVID-19 samples came from the United States, Italy and Spain. Nucleic acid was either cDNA or gDNA, and it came from T cells, B-cell-depleted T cells, or PBMCs.

Source study methods: Amplification of reference gene primers was used by the study to estimate nucleated cell counts. The repertoire was sequenced with immunoSEQ multiplex PCR; TCRdb's copy has only in-frame clones and lacks some. D and trimming were read from the DNA, whereas the V and J calls and clone size are those reported in that table. The sample yields around 200,000 clones, approximately 87% seen once. The sequence was obtained from a man in his fifties or sixties who had recovered from COVID-19. This chain joins TRBV25-1 and TRBJ2-7; TRBD2 matches 9 bases. What was sequenced was peripheral blood. CDR3 protein: CASSDPGLASSYEQYF. The CDR3 DNA reads as TGTGCCAGCAGTGACCCGGGACTAGCTTCCTCCTACGAGCAGTACTTC.